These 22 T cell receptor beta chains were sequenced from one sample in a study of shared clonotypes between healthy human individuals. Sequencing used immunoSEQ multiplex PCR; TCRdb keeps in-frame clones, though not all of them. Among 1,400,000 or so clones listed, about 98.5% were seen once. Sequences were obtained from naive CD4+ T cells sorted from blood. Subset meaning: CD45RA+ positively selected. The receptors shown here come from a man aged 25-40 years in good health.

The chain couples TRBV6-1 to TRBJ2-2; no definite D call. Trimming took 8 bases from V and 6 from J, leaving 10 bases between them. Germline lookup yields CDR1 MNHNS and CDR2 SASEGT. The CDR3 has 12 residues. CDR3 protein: CASCHPSGELFF. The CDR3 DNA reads TGTGCCAGCTGCCATCCCTCCGGGGAGCTGTTTTTT.

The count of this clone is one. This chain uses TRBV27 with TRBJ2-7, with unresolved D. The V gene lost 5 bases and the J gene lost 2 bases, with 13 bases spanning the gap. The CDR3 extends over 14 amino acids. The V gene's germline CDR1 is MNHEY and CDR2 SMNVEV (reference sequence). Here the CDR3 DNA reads TGTGCCAGCAGTCTCCAAGACCGAACCTACGAGCAGTACTTC. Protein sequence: CASSLQDRTYEQYF.

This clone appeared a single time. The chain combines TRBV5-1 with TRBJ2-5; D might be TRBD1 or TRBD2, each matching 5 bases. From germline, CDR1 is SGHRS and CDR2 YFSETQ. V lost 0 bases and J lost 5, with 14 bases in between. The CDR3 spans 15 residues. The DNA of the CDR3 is TGCGCCAGCAGCTTGGTCCCGGGACGCCGGGAGACCCAGTACTTC. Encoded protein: CASSLVPGRRETQYF.

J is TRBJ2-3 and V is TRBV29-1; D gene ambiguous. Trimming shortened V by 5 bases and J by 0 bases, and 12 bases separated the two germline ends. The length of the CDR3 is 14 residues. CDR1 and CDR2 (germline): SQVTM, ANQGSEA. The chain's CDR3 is CSVSPRLSTDTQYF. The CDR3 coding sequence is TGCAGCGTTAGCCCAAGGCTCAGCACAGATACGCAGTATTTT.

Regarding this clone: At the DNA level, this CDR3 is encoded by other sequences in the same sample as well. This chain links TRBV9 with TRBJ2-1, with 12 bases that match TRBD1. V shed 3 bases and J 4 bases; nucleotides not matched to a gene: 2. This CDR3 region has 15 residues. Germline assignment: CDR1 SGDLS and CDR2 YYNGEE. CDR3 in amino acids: CASSAGQGAYNEQFF. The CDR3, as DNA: TGTGCCAGCAGCGCGGGACAGGGGGCTTACAATGAGCAGTTCTTC.

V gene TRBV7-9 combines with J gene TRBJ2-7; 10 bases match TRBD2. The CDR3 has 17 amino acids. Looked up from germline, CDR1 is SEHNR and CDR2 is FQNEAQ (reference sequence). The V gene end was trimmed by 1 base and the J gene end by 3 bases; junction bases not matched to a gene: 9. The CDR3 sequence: CASSLGGLAGDDYEQYF. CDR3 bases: TGTGCCAGCAGCTTAGGCGGGCTAGCGGGAGACGACTACGAGCAGTACTTC. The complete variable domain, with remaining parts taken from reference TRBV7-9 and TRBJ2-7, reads DTGVSQNPRHKITKRGQNVTFRCDPISEHNRLYWYRQTLGQGPEFLTYFQNEAQLEKSRLLSDRFSAERPKGSFSTLEIQRTEQGDSAMYLCASSLGGLAGDDYEQYFGPGTRLTVT.

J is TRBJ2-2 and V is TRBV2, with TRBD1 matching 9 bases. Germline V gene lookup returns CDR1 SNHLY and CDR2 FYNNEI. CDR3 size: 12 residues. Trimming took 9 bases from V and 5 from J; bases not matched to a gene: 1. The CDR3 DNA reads TGTGCCAGGACAGGGGGGACCGGGGAGCTGTTTTTT. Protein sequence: CARTGGTGELFF.

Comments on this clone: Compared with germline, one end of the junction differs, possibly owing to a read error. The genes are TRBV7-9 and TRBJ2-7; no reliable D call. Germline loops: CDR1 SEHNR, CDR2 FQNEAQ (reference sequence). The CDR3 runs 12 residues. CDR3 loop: CASTLGPGEQYF. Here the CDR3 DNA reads TGTGCCAGCACCTTAGGTCCTGGAGAGCAGTACTTC.

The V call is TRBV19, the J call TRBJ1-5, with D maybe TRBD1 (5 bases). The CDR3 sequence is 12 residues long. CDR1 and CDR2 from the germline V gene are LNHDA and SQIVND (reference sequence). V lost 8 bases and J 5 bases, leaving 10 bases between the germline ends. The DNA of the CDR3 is TGTGCCAGTGGTGGGGGTCATCAGCCCCAGCATTTT. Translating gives CASGGGHQPQHF. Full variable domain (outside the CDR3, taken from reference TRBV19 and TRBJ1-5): DGGITQSPKYLFRKEGQNVTLSCEQNLNHDAMYWYRQDPGQGLRLIYYSQIVNDFQKGDIAEGYSVSREKKESFPLTVTSAQKNPTAFYLCASGGGHQPQHFGDGTRLSIL.

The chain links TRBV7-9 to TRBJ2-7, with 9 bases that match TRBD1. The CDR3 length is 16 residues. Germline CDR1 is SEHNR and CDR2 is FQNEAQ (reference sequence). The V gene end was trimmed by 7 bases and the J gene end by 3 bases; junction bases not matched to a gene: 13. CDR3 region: CASTKTGTGIFYEQYF. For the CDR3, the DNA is TGTGCCAGCACTAAAACCGGGACAGGGATCTTCTACGAGCAGTACTTC.

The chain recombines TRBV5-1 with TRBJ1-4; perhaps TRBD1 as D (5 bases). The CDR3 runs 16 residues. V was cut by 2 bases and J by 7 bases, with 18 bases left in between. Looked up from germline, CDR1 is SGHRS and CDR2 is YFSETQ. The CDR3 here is CASSFGAKRGAEKLFF. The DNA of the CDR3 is TGCGCCAGCAGCTTTGGAGCGAAAAGGGGAGCTGAAAAACTGTTTTTT.

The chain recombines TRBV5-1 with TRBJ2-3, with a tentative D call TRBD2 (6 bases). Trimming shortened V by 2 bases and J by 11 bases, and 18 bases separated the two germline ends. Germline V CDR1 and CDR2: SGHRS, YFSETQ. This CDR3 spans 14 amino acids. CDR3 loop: CASSFRDSDLGQYF. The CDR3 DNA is TGCGCCAGCAGCTTCCGGGACTCGGACTTGGGGCAGTATTTT.

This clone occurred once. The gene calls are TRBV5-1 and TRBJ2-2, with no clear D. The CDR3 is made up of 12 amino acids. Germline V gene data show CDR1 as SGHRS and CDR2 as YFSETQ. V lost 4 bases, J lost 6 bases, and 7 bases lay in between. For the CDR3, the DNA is TGCGCCAGCAGCCCGACGGCCGGGGAGCTGTTTTTT. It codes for CASSPTAGELFF.

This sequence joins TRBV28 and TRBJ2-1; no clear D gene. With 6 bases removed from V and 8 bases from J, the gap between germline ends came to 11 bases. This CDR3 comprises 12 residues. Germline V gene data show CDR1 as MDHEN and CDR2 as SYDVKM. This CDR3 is CASSPSWDEQFF. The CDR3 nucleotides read TGTGCCAGCAGCCCCTCTTGGGATGAGCAGTTCTTC.

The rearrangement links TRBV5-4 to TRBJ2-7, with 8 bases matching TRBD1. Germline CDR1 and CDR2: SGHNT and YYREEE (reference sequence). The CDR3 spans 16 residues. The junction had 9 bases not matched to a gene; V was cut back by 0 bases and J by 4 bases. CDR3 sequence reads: CASSLVAGGEKYEQYF. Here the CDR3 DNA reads TGTGCCAGCAGCTTGGTGGCAGGGGGCGAGAAATACGAGCAGTACTTC.

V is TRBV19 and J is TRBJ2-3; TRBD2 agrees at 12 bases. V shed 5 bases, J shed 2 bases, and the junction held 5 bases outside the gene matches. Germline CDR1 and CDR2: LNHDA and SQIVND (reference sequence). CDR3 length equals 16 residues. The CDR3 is CASSVRLAGDTDTQYF. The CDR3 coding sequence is TGTGCCAGTAGTGTCCGACTAGCGGGAGACACAGATACGCAGTATTTT.

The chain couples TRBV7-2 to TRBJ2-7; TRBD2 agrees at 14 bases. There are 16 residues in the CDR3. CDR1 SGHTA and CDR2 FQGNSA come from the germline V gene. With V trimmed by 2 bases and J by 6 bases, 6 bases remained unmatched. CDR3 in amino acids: CASSLSGGLAGVEQYF. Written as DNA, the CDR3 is TGTGCCAGCAGCTTATCCGGGGGACTAGCGGGAGTCGAGCAGTACTTC.

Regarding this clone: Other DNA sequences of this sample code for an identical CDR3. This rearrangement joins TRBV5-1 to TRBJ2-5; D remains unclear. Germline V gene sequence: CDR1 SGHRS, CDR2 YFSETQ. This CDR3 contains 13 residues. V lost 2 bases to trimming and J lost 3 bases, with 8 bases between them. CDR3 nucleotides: TGCGCCAGCAGCTTCTCGACCGAAGAGACCCAGTACTTC. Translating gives CASSFSTEETQYF.

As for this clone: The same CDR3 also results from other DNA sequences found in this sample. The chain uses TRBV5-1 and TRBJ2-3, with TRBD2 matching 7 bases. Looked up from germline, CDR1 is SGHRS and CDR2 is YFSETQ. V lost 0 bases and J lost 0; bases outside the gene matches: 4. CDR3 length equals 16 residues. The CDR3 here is CASSLGLAESTDTQYF. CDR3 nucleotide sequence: TGCGCCAGCAGCTTGGGCCTAGCGGAGAGCACAGATACGCAGTATTTT.

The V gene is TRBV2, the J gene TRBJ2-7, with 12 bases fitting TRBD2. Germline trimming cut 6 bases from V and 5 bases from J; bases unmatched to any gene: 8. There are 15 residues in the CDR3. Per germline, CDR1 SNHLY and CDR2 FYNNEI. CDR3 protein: CASRQRLAGEHEQYF. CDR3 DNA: TGTGCCAGCAGGCAAAGACTAGCGGGGGAACACGAGCAGTACTTC. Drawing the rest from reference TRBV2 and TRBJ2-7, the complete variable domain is EPEVTQTPSHQVTQMGQEVILRCVPISNHLYFYWYRQILGQKVEFLVSFYNNEISEKSEIFDDQFSVERPDGSNFTLKIRSTKLEDSAMYFCASRQRLAGEHEQYFGPGTRLTVT.

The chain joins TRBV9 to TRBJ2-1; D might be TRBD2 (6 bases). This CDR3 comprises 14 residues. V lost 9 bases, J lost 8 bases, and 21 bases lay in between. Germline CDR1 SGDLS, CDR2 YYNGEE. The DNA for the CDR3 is TGTGCCACCCGTCGGGTTGGGCCGGGGGATGAGCAGTTCTTC. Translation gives CATRRVGPGDEQFF.

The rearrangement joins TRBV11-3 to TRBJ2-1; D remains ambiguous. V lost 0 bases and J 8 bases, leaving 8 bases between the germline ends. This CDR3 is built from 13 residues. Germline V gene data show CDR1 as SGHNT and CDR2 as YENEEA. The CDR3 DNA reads TGTGCCAGCAGCTTAGATCTCTGGGATGAGCAGTTCTTC. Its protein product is CASSLDLWDEQFF.